Below are 32 T cell receptor beta chains sequenced from a single sample in a study of blood T cell repertoires in COVID-19. The table came from immunoSEQ multiplex PCR; TCRdb's copy has only in-frame clones and leaves some out. Of around 310,000 clones listed, 89% are singletons. The sequenced sample was peripheral blood. These receptors all stem from a woman aged 60-70 years with acute or convalescent COVID-19.

V gene TRBV28 combines with J gene TRBJ2-6, with 8 bases identical to TRBD1. Germline CDR1 MDHEN, CDR2 SYDVKM. This CDR3 is 15 amino acids long. The V gene end was trimmed by 8 bases and the J gene end by 4 bases; junction bases not matched to a gene: 7. Here the CDR3 reads CASAIRGQGANVLTF. The CDR3 DNA is TGTGCCAGCGCCATCAGGGGGCAGGGGGCCAACGTCCTGACTTTC.

The V and J genes are TRBV5-1 and TRBJ2-5; 9 bases agree with TRBD1. V lost 7 bases and J lost 1; bases outside the gene matches: 5. Germline V gene sequence: CDR1 SGHRS, CDR2 YFSETQ. The CDR3 spans 14 residues. DNA for the CDR3: TGCGCCAGCGGCGGACAGGGGTTCCAAGAGACCCAGTACTTC. It specifies CASGGQGFQETQYF.

Only one count was recorded for this clone. The gene calls are TRBV28 and TRBJ2-1, with 10 positions matching TRBD2. V lost 4 bases to trimming and J lost 0 bases; unmatched junction nucleotides: 6. Germline lookup yields CDR1 MDHEN and CDR2 SYDVKM. The CDR3 is 17 residues long. CDR3 nucleotides: TGTGCCAGCAGTTCCGTCCTAGCGGGAGCCTCCTACAATGAGCAGTTCTTC. Protein sequence: CASSSVLAGASYNEQFF. Full variable domain (remainder filled in from reference TRBV28 and TRBJ2-1): DVKVTQSSRYLVKRTGEKVFLECVQDMDHENMFWYRQDPGLGLRLIYFSYDVKMKEKGDIPEGYSVSREKKERFSLILESASTNQTSMYLCASSSVLAGASYNEQFFGPGTRLTVL.

The V gene is TRBV7-2, the J gene TRBJ1-6; D is undetermined. Trimming cost V 6 bases and J 0 bases, with 6 bases left between them. The CDR3 totals 14 residues. Per germline, CDR1 SGHTA and CDR2 FQGNSA. CDR3 coding DNA: TGTGCCAGCAGTGGGCACTCCTATAATTCACCCCTCCACTTT. Translated: CASSGHSYNSPLHF.

V gene TRBV28 combines with J gene TRBJ1-5, with no clear D. Trimming left V 3 bases short and J 3 bases short, with 24 bases between. This CDR3 comprises 19 residues. The germline V gene has CDR1 MDHEN and CDR2 SYDVKM. The CDR3 sequence is CASSFPRSASYSFNQPQHF. The CDR3 region has the DNA TGTGCCAGCAGTTTCCCCCGATCTGCCTCCTACAGCTTCAATCAGCCCCAGCATTTT.

The chain uses TRBV6-5 and TRBJ1-5, with D maybe TRBD1 (5 bases). The CDR3 totals 15 residues. V was trimmed by 5 bases and J by 2 bases, leaving 13 bases between them. Germline CDR1 is MNHEY and CDR2 is SVGAGI. CDR3 in DNA: TGTGCCAGCAGTCTTTTCGGGGGGGGCAATCAGCCCCAGCATTTT. Its protein product is CASSLFGGGNQPQHF.

This clone is medium-sized by share. V usage is TRBV28 and J usage is TRBJ1-4; 9 nucleotides match TRBD1. The CDR3 is 15 amino acids. CDR1 and CDR2 (germline): MDHEN, SYDVKM. V lost 6 bases to trimming and J lost 7 bases; unmatched junction nucleotides: 9. The CDR3 DNA reads as TGTGCCAGCAGGGCAACAGGGGGCACGGGTGAAAAACTGTTTTTT. Protein product: CASRATGGTGEKLFF.

In DNA, the CDR3 is TGTGCCAGCAGCGGAAGGGGACATACCTACGAGCAGTACTTC. Its protein product is CASSGRGHTYEQYF. This chain uses TRBV9 with TRBJ2-7; the D gene is possibly TRBD1 (6 bases). CDR1 is SGDLS, CDR2 YYNGEE, per germline. The V end lost 3 bases, the J end lost 2 bases, and 12 bases lay between the germline ends. This CDR3 comprises 14 residues.

V usage is TRBV7-9 and J usage is TRBJ2-2; D remains ambiguous. V was trimmed by 7 bases and J by 3 bases, leaving 18 bases between them. The CDR3 length is 16 residues. Germline V gene data show CDR1 as SEHNR and CDR2 as FQNEAQ (reference sequence). CDR3 nucleotide sequence: TGTGCCAGCATAATAAGTTTCGAAGAGGACACCGGGGAGCTGTTTTTT. Translating it yields CASIISFEEDTGELFF.

The chain is built from TRBV6-1 and TRBJ2-3; D gene uncertain. V lost 3 bases and J 2 bases, leaving 12 bases between the germline ends. Germline V gene sequence: CDR1 MNHNS, CDR2 SASEGT. This CDR3 has 15 amino acids. The chain's CDR3 is CASSELQITTDTQYF. The DNA of the CDR3 is TGTGCCAGCAGTGAGCTACAGATAACCACAGATACGCAGTATTTT.

This sequence joins TRBV15 and TRBJ1-1; D not resolved. Germline V gene sequence: CDR1 LNHNV, CDR2 YYDKDF (reference sequence). V dropped 1 base and J dropped 1 base, with 13 bases sitting between them. This CDR3 is built from 16 residues. The CDR3 spells CATSRGVGRGNTEAFF. Written as DNA, the CDR3 is TGTGCCACCAGCAGAGGTGTGGGTCGAGGGAACACTGAAGCTTTCTTT.

The V call is TRBV10-3, the J call TRBJ2-1; TRBD1 is a possible D gene (5 bases). Germline V gene sequence: CDR1 ENHRY, CDR2 SYGVKD. Between the trimmed V and J ends, which lost 6 bases and 8 bases, there was a span of 14 bases. CDR3 length: 13 amino acids. The chain's CDR3 is CAISSGQVDEQFF. CDR3 nucleotide sequence: TGTGCCATCAGCTCAGGGCAGGTGGATGAGCAGTTCTTC.

The chain joins TRBV5-1 to TRBJ2-1, with D possibly matching TRBD2 (5 bases). The ends were cut back, 4 bases at V and 5 bases at J, with 10 bases in the middle. Looked up from germline, CDR1 is SGHRS and CDR2 is YFSETQ. The CDR3 has 13 amino acids. CDR3 DNA: TGCGCCAGCAGCAGAACTAGTAACAATGAGCAGTTCTTC. This gives the protein CASSRTSNNEQFF. Full variable domain (missing parts from reference TRBV5-1 and TRBJ2-1): KAGVTQTPRYLIKTRGQQVTLSCSPISGHRSVSWYQQTPGQGLQFLFEYFSETQRNKGNFPGRFSGRQFSNSRSEMNVSTLELGDSALYLCASSRTSNNEQFFGPGTRLTVL.

V and J are TRBV7-9 and TRBJ1-5; maybe TRBD1 (6 bases). Germline CDR1 SEHNR, CDR2 FQNEAQ (reference sequence). Trimming left V 5 bases short and J 4 bases short, with 21 bases between. This CDR3 is 17 amino acids long. The CDR3 reads CASSTARRGRGNQPQHF. In nucleotides, the CDR3 is TGTGCCAGCAGCACAGCAAGGCGGGGGCGGGGTAATCAGCCCCAGCATTTT.

The J gene is TRBJ1-1, the V gene TRBV19, with TRBD1 matching 11 bases. This CDR3 has 16 amino acids. Per germline, CDR1 LNHDA and CDR2 SQIVND (reference sequence). Trimming cost V 4 bases and J 4 bases; bases outside gene matches: 8. CDR3 coding DNA: TGTGCCAGTAGTAAATCATCGGGACAGGGGGGCACTGAAGCTTTCTTT. Amino acids: CASSKSSGQGGTEAFF.

This clone has a single count. V is TRBV7-3 and J is TRBJ1-1; possibly TRBD1 for D (6 bases). The CDR3 runs 14 residues. CDR1 is SGHTA and CDR2 is FQGTGA in the germline V gene. V was shortened by 5 bases and J by 2 bases, with 12 bases between the two germline ends. The chain's CDR3 is CASSPGHVNTEAFF. Here the CDR3 DNA reads TGTGCCAGCAGCCCGGGACACGTTAACACTGAAGCTTTCTTT. Full variable domain (remainder filled in from reference TRBV7-3 and TRBJ1-1): GAGVSQTPSNKVTEKGKYVELRCDPISGHTALYWYRQSLGQGPEFLIYFQGTGAADDSGLPNDRFFAVRPEGSVSTLKIQRTERGDSAVYLCASSPGHVNTEAFFGQGTRLTVV.

This rearrangement joins TRBV28 to TRBJ1-1; possibly TRBD1 for D (5 bases). Germline CDR1 is MDHEN and CDR2 is SYDVKM. The CDR3 length is 13 residues. Trimming stripped 7 bases from V and 4 bases from J, with 13 bases between. The CDR3 is CASNPRGITEAFF. Written as DNA, the CDR3 is TGTGCCAGCAATCCTAGGGGAATCACTGAAGCTTTCTTT.

The chain has TRBV13 and TRBJ2-3; no firm D call. CDR3 length: 15 residues. Trimming stripped 3 bases from V and 0 bases from J, with 10 bases between. Germline CDR1 PRHDT, CDR2 FYEKMQ (reference sequence). The CDR3 region is CASSFSETSTDTQYF. In DNA form, the CDR3 reads TGTGCCAGCAGCTTCTCGGAGACTAGCACAGATACGCAGTATTTT.

V usage is TRBV2 and J usage is TRBJ2-4; D is perhaps TRBD1 (6 bases). The CDR3 loop spans 16 amino acids. The germline CDR1 and CDR2 sequences are SNHLY and FYNNEI. V was trimmed by 7 bases and J by 0 bases, leaving 16 bases between them. The CDR3 DNA reads TGTGCCAGCACGACAGGAGCCTTACTAGCCAAAAACATTCAGTACTTC. Its protein product is CASTTGALLAKNIQYF.

This clone came up once. J is TRBJ1-5 and V is TRBV5-1; D is perhaps TRBD1 (6 bases). Germline CDR1 and CDR2: SGHRS and YFSETQ. V was trimmed by 0 bases and J by 3 bases, leaving 10 bases between them. The CDR3 contains 15 residues. The CDR3 nucleotides read TGCGCCAGCAGCTTGGGGACAGTTCCCAATCAGCCCCAGCATTTT. The encoded protein is CASSLGTVPNQPQHF.

This clone was detected only once. The rearrangement uses TRBV6-5 and TRBJ1-6; D is unclear. The CDR3 runs to 16 residues. Trimming took off 2 bases at V and 0 bases at J, with 8 bases between the two ends. CDR1 and CDR2 from the germline V gene are MNHEY and SVGAGI. The CDR3 DNA follows: TGTGCCAGCAGTTACGGCATAAGCTCCTATAATTCACCCCTCCACTTT. Residues: CASSYGISSYNSPLHF.

The V gene is TRBV7-9, the J gene TRBJ1-5; TRBD1 matches at 9 bases. Germline trimming cut 5 bases from V and 0 bases from J; bases unmatched to any gene: 11. Germline V lookup: CDR1 SEHNR, CDR2 FQNEAQ (reference sequence). The CDR3 totals 18 residues. CDR3 protein: CASSLGQGHLDSNQPQHF. The CDR3 coding sequence is TGTGCCAGCAGCCTGGGACAGGGCCACCTAGATAGCAATCAGCCCCAGCATTTT.

The gene calls are TRBV18 and TRBJ2-5; 15 nucleotides line up with TRBD2. V shed 5 bases, J shed 5 bases, and the junction held 3 bases outside the gene matches. CDR1 is KGHSH, CDR2 LQKENI, per germline. This CDR3 is built from 15 residues. The CDR3 sequence: CASSLGLAGGETQYF. CDR3 coding DNA: TGTGCCAGCTCATTGGGACTAGCGGGAGGTGAGACCCAGTACTTC.

The CDR3 here is CASSLTRTPGGDEQFF. CDR3 DNA sequence: TGTGCCAGCAGCTTAACCCGGACACCCGGCGGAGATGAGCAGTTCTTC. The chain employs TRBV7-3 and TRBJ2-1; D might be TRBD1 (5 bases). The germline V and J ends were trimmed by 0 bases and 8 bases, with 17 bases remaining between them. The CDR3 loop spans 16 amino acids. CDR1 SGHTA and CDR2 FQGTGA come from the germline V gene.

J is TRBJ2-1 and V is TRBV27; 7 bases match TRBD2. After removal of 4 bases from V and 7 bases from J, the junction contained 10 bases not matched to a gene. The germline CDR1 and CDR2 sequences are MNHEY and SMNVEV (reference sequence). The CDR3 totals 15 residues. The CDR3 nucleotides read TGTGCCAGCAGTTCGGGACTACCCGCGCTTAATGAGCAGTTCTTC. It is translated as CASSSGLPALNEQFF.

This rearrangement joins TRBV7-9 to TRBJ1-2, with D tentatively TRBD1 (5 bases). The ends were cut back, 5 bases at V and 5 bases at J, with 9 bases in the middle. Germline V gene lookup returns CDR1 SEHNR and CDR2 FQNEAQ (reference sequence). The CDR3 runs 12 residues. The CDR3 reads CASSPGGYGYTF. In nucleotides, the CDR3 is TGTGCCAGCAGCCCGGGGGGGTATGGCTACACCTTC. Combining the CDR3 with reference TRBV7-9 and TRBJ1-2 gives the whole variable domain DTGVSQNPRHKITKRGQNVTFRCDPISEHNRLYWYRQTLGQGPEFLTYFQNEAQLEKSRLLSDRFSAERPKGSFSTLEIQRTEQGDSAMYLCASSPGGYGYTFGSGTRLTVV.

This clone was detected only a few times. J is TRBJ1-1 and V is TRBV19; tentative D call: TRBD1 (5 bases). CDR1 LNHDA and CDR2 SQIVND come from the germline V gene (reference sequence). Trimming stripped 4 bases from V and 5 bases from J, with 20 bases between. CDR3 length equals 16 residues. Here the CDR3 reads CASSTDRGGRGTEAFF. As DNA, the CDR3 is TGTGCCAGTAGTACAGACCGGGGGGGAAGAGGGACTGAAGCTTTCTTT.

As for this clone: Other DNA sequences in the sample encode the same CDR3. V usage is TRBV11-2 and J usage is TRBJ1-1; no reliable D call. The CDR3 contains 12 residues. CDR1 is SGHAT and CDR2 is FQNNGV in the germline V gene. Trimming cost V 1 base and J 4 bases, with 4 bases left between them. In DNA form, the CDR3 reads TGTGCCAGCAGCTTAGCAGGCACTGAAGCTTTCTTT. Translated: CASSLAGTEAFF.

This chain joins TRBV7-2 and TRBJ2-7; weak D call: TRBD1 (5 bases). V was trimmed by 3 bases and J by 4 bases, leaving 10 bases between them. Looked up from germline, CDR1 is SGHTA and CDR2 is FQGNSA. This CDR3 has 13 amino acids. The CDR3: CASSFQGQYEQYF. CDR3 bases: TGTGCCAGCAGCTTCCAGGGCCAATACGAGCAGTACTTC. Combining the CDR3 with reference TRBV7-2 and TRBJ2-7 gives the whole variable domain GAGVSQSPSNKVTEKGKDVELRCDPISGHTALYWYRQSLGQGLEFLIYFQGNSAPDKSGLPSDRFSAERTGGSVSTLTIQRTQQEDSAVYLCASSFQGQYEQYFGPGTRLTVT.

The chain uses TRBV18 and TRBJ2-7; TRBD2 might be the D (6 bases). This CDR3 has 15 residues. The V and J ends lost 3 bases and 0 bases respectively, with 12 bases between them. Germline V gives CDR1 KGHSH, CDR2 LQKENI. The CDR3 reads CASSPGQGLSYEQYF. The CDR3 region has the DNA TGTGCCAGCTCACCGGGGCAGGGACTCTCCTACGAGCAGTACTTC.

This clone was recorded once. The V gene is TRBV10-3, the J gene TRBJ2-6; 9 nucleotides agree with TRBD1. V dropped 10 bases and J dropped 9; count of bases not matched to a gene: 13. From germline, CDR1 is ENHRY and CDR2 SYGVKD. The CDR3 sequence is 15 residues long. The CDR3 DNA follows: TGTGCCACCCGGGACAGGGAAACCGGGAGCAACGTCCTGACTTTC. It yields the protein CATRDRETGSNVLTF.

This sequence joins TRBV5-5 and TRBJ2-2, with TRBD2 matching 7 bases. Per germline, CDR1 SGHKS and CDR2 YYEKEE (reference sequence). This CDR3 is built from 16 residues. V was pared by 0 bases and J by 2 bases, with 4 bases of the junction left unmatched. Here the CDR3 DNA reads TGTGCCAGCAGCTTGGGGGAGGGTCAAAACACCGGGGAGCTGTTTTTT. Translating gives CASSLGEGQNTGELFF.